These T cell receptor beta chains were read from a single sample in a study of beta chain features in type 1 diabetes. Profiled with immunoSEQ multiplex PCR; TCRdb holds only in-frame clones, not every one. The table shows about 250,000 clones, with roughly 15% occurring only once. Sequenced sample: naive CD4+ T cells from blood. All receptors come from a woman aged 40 to 50 in good health. Both conserved end residues are part of each CDR3. D genes are given only for firm matches. The listing skips clone size in some rows; elsewhere it reads once, few, many or a size class.

d_call,clone_size,j_call,v_call,cdr3_nt,cdr3_aa
TRBD1,.,TRBJ2-7,TRBV18,TGTGCCAGCTCACCAGCAAACGGACAGGGAAGCGAGCAGTACTTC,CASSPANGQGSEQYF
.,few,TRBJ2-7,TRBV11-2,TGTGCCAGCAGCTTAGGAGTCAGGCCGTACGAGCAGTACTTC,CASSLGVRPYEQYF
.,few,TRBJ1-1,TRBV7-8,TGTGCCAGCAGCTTAGTAGCGGGAGTGGAGAAAGCTTTCTTT,CASSLVAGVEKAFF
.,few,TRBJ2-5,TRBV6-1,TGTGCCAGCACCCGGAGGGGGACCCAGTACTTC,CASTRRGTQYF
.,.,TRBJ1-2,TRBV5-1,TGCGCCAGCCGCCCAGTGGTTAACAACTATGGCTACACCTTC,CASRPVVNNYGYTF
TRBD1,few,TRBJ2-5,TRBV7-2,TGTGCCAGCAGCTTTAACAGGGGGCCCGAGGCCCAGTACTTC,CASSFNRGPEAQYF
.,.,TRBJ1-2,TRBV7-9,TGTGCCAGCAGAGAGGGGGACGGAGGCTACACCTTC,CASREGDGGYTF
TRBD2,few,TRBJ2-3,TRBV4-1,TGCGCCAGCAGCCAGAGTCCGACTAGCGGGGGCTCAGATACGCAGTATTTT,CASSQSPTSGGSDTQYF
.,few,TRBJ2-3,TRBV5-1,TGCGCCAGCAGAAGGCTTCTAGGGGAAGATACGCAGTATTTT,CASRRLLGEDTQYF
TRBD2,.,TRBJ2-7,TRBV19,TGTGCCACCCTGGGGGGGACTGGCGCGTGGGAGGAGCAGTACTTC,CATLGGTGAWEEQYF
.,few,TRBJ1-4,TRBV9,TGTGCCAGCAGCACTACCGCCGGCAGGGGAGAAAAACTGTTTTTT,CASSTTAGRGEKLFF
TRBD1,.,TRBJ1-1,TRBV7-8,TGTGCCAGCAGCGAGGACAGGGGCACTGAAGCTTTCTTT,CASSEDRGTEAFF
.,few,TRBJ2-7,TRBV5-1,TGCGCCAGCAGCGAATTTAGGACTCCGGTCGGTGTTAACGAGCAGTACTTC,CASSEFRTPVGVNEQYF
.,few,TRBJ1-5,TRBV6-5,TGTGCCAGCAGTCCCCTCAGTAATCAGCCCCAGCATTTT,CASSPLSNQPQHF
TRBD1,.,TRBJ2-3,TRBV7-2,TGTGCCAGCAGCTTCGACAGGGGGGCAGATACGCAGTATTTT,CASSFDRGADTQYF
TRBD1,few,TRBJ2-2,TRBV7-2,TGTGCCAGCAGCCCAGACAGGGGGCGGAGCGGGGAGCTGTTTTTT,CASSPDRGRSGELFF
TRBD2,few,TRBJ2-2,TRBV7-2,TGTGCCAGCAGCCCCGACCGACTAGCCACCGGGGAGCTGTTTTTT,CASSPDRLATGELFF
.,once,TRBJ2-3,TRBV4-1,TGCGCCAGGTGCCCTCAGGGGATTACCAAAGATACGCAGTATTTT,CARCPQGITKDTQYF
TRBD1,.,TRBJ1-6,TRBV2,TGTGCCAGCAGTCGACTACAGGGGGCCAGAGCACCCCTCCACTTT,CASSRLQGARAPLHF
.,.,TRBJ1-6,TRBV6-5,TGTGCCAGCAGTTACCTCGAAGGGGGAGTTTATTCACCCCTCCACTTT,CASSYLEGGVYSPLHF
.,.,TRBJ1-2,TRBV5-4,TGTGCCAGCAGGGACAAAGCTAACTATGGCTACACCTTC,CASRDKANYGYTF
.,.,TRBJ1-2,TRBV5-1,TGCGCCAGCAGCACAAGGACTGATGGCTACACCTTC,CASSTRTDGYTF